This T cell receptor beta chain was observed in a study of beta chain features in type 1 diabetes. The CDR3 length is 14 residues. Germline V gene data show CDR1 as SNHLY and CDR2 as FYNNEI. V trimming: 7 bases; J trimming: 3 bases; junction bases outside the gene matches: 8. Isolated RNA was reverse transcribed in full, so expressed TCRB transcripts were sequenced. Some clones are missing from TCRdb's copy, which holds only in-frame ones; the method was immunoSEQ multiplex PCR. The table includes around 310,000 clones, approximately 10% detected once. This TCR was sampled from a woman in her twenties or thirties in good health. This rearrangement joins TRBV2 to TRBJ2-7; 8 bases align to TRBD1. Specimen: naive CD4+ T cells from blood. Here the CDR3 DNA reads TGTGCCAGCACCGGACAGGGTGGCCGCTACGAGCAGTACTTC. Amino acids: CASTGQGGRYEQYF.